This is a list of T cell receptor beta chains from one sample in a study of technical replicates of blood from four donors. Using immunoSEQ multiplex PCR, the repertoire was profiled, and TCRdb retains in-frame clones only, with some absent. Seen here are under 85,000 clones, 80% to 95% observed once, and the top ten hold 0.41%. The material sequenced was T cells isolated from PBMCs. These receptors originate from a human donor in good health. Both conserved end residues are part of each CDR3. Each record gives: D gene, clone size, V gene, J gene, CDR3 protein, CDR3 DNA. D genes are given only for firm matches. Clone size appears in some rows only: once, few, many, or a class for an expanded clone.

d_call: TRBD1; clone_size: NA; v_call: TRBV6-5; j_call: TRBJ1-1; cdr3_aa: CASSYATGGPKTEAFF; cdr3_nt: TGTGCCAGCAGTTACGCTACAGGGGGCCCCAAAACTGAAGCTTTCTTT
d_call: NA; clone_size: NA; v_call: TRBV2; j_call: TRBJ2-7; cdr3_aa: CASKEDWGEQYF; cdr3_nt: TGTGCCAGCAAGGAGGATTGGGGCGAGCAGTACTTC
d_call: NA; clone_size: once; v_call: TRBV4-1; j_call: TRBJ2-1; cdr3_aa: CASSLPGGSYNEQFF; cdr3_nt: TGCGCCAGCAGCCTCCCCGGGGGCTCCTACAATGAGCAGTTCTTC
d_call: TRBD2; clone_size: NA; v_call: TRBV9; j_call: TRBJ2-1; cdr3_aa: CASVAGDLNEQFF; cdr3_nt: TGTGCCAGCGTAGCGGGAGATCTGAATGAGCAGTTCTTC
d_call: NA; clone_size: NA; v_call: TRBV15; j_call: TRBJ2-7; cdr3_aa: CATSGSGYEQYF; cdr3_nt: TGTGCCACCAGCGGGTCGGGGTACGAGCAGTACTTC
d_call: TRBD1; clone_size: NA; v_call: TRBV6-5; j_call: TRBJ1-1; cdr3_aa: CASSLQGEHTEAFF; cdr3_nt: TGTGCCAGCAGTTTACAGGGGGAGCACACTGAAGCTTTCTTT
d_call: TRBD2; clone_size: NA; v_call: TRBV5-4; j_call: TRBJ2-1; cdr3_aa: CASSEGLAVYNEQFF; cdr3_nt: TGTGCCAGCAGCGAGGGACTAGCGGTTTACAATGAGCAGTTCTTC
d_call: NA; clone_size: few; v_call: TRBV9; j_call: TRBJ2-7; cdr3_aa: CASSVNWADYEQYF; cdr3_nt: TGTGCCAGCAGCGTTAACTGGGCCGACTACGAGCAGTACTTC
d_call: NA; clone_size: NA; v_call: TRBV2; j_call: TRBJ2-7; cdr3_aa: CASSQTVQTGEQYF; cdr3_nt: TGTGCCAGCAGTCAGACGGTCCAGACGGGGGAGCAGTACTTC
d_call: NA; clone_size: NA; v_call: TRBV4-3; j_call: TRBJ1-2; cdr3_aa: CASSQERGAGGYTF; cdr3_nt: TGCGCCAGCAGCCAAGAACGGGGGGCGGGGGGCTACACCTTC